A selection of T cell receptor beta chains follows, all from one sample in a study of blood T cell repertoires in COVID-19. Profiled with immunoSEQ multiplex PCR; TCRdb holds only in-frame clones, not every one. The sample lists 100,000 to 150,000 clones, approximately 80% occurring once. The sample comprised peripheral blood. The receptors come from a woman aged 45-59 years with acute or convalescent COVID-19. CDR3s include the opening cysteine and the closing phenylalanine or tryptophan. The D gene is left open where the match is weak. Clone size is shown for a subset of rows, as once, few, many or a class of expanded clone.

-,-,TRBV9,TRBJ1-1,TGTGCCAGCAGCGTAGCAGGGCTGAACACTGAAGCTTTCTTT,CASSVAGLNTEAFF
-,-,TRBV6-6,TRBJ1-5,TGTGCCAGCACTCCCGGGATCGCGGTCCAGCCCCAGCATTTT,CASTPGIAVQPQHF
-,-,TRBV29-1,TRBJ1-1,TGCAGCGTTGAAGGCCAGGGGAACACTGAAGCTTTCTTT,CSVEGQGNTEAFF
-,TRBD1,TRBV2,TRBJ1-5,TGTGCCAGCAGCGTCACAGGGGACCAGCCCCAGCATTTT,CASSVTGDQPQHF
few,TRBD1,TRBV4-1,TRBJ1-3,TGCGCCAGCAGCCAAGAGACAGGGGGCTTCCCTGGAAACACCATATATTTT,CASSQETGGFPGNTIYF
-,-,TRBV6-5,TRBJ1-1,TGTGCCAGCAGGGGGGGTCCGTCCAACACTGAAGCTTTCTTT,CASRGGPSNTEAFF
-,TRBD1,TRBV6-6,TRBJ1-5,TGTGCCAGCAGTGCGACAGGGGCGAGCAATCAGCCCCAGCATTTT,CASSATGASNQPQHF
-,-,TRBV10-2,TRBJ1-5,TGCGCCAGCAGTGAACTAGGGCACAATCAGCCCCAGCATTTT,CASSELGHNQPQHF
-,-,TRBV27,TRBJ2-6,TGTGCCAGCAGCTACTGGGGACAAGCTGGGGCCAACGTCCTGACTTTC,CASSYWGQAGANVLTF
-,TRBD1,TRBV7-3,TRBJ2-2,TGTGCCAGCAGCCCCCGGGACAGGGGATCCGGGGAGCTGTTTTTT,CASSPRDRGSGELFF
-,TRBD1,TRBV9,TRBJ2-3,TGTGCCAGCAGCCCCAGGGGGCAGAACACAGATACGCAGTATTTT,CASSPRGQNTDTQYF
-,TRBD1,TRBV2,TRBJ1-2,TGTGCCAGCAGTCAATACGGACAGGGAAACTATGGCTACACCTTC,CASSQYGQGNYGYTF
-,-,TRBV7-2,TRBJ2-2,TGTGCCAGCAGCCCAGTCGCTTCCGCCGGGGAGCTGTTTTTT,CASSPVASAGELFF
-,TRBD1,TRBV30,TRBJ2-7,TGTGCCTGGAGTGTAGGCCCGGGGACAGGTTCCGAGCAGTACTTC,CAWSVGPGTGSEQYF
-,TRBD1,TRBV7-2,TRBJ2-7,TGTGCCAGCAGACCAGGACAGGGATTCTCCTACGAGCAGTACTTC,CASRPGQGFSYEQYF
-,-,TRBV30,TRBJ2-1,TGTGCCTGGAGTGTGACAGATGAATATGAGCAGTTCTTC,CAWSVTDEYEQFF
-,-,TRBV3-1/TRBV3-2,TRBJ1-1,TGTGCCAGCAGCCGGAGAGAACATACTGAAGCTTTCTTT,CASSRREHTEAFF
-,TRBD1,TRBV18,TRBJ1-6,TGTGCCAGCTCACCACGGACAGGCCAGAGCTCCTATAATTCACCCCTCCACTTT,CASSPRTGQSSYNSPLHF
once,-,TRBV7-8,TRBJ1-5,TGTGCCAGCAGCCTACTTGCGGGGGCTGGGAGCAATCAGCCCCAGCATTTT,CASSLLAGAGSNQPQHF
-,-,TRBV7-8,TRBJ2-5,TGTGCCAGCAGCTTACCACCGGGGGGCCGGAGGGAGACCCAGTACTTC,CASSLPPGGRRETQYF
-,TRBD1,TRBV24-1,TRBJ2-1,TGTGCCACCAGTGATCTGGGACAGGGGGACTACAATGAGCAGTTCTTC,CATSDLGQGDYNEQFF
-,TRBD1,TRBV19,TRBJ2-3,TGTGCCAGTAGCCCTGGACAGGGGGTTGAAGATACGCAGTATTTT,CASSPGQGVEDTQYF
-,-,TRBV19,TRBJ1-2,TGTGCCAGTAGTATAGTAGAGGCCTCCTTCTATGGCTACACCTTC,CASSIVEASFYGYTF
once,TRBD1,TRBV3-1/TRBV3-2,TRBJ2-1,TGTGCCAGCAGCCAAGGGGACAGATCATTCGATGAGCAGTTCTTC,CASSQGDRSFDEQFF
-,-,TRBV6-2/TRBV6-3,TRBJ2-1,TGTGCCAGCAGTTCCACCCGGCCCAGGAGGGAGCAGTTCTTC,CASSSTRPRREQFF
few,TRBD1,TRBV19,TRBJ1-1,TGTGCCAGTAGTATAGCGGGGACAGCGAACACTGAAGCTTTCTTT,CASSIAGTANTEAFF
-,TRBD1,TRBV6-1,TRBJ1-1,TGTGCCAGCAGTGAAGCCATACAGGGGGCTATGAACACTGAAGCTTTCTTT,CASSEAIQGAMNTEAFF
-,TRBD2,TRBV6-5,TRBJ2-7,TGTGCCTCATATGGGGGGGATCGCGAGCAGTACTTC,CASYGGDREQYF
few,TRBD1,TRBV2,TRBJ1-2,TGTGCCAGCAGTGAGAGGACAGGGGGAGGCTATGGCTACACCTTC,CASSERTGGGYGYTF
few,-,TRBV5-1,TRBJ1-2,TGCGCCAGCAGCAGGGACACCTATGGCTACACCTTC,CASSRDTYGYTF
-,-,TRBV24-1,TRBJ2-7,TGTGCCACCAGAACCGGGACACTAGCCTACGAGCAGTACTTC,CATRTGTLAYEQYF
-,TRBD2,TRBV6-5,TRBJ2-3,TGTGCCAGCAGTTCCCTAGCGGGGGGGAACACAGATACGCAGTATTTT,CASSSLAGGNTDTQYF
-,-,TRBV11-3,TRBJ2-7,TGTGCCAGCTCTACGGGGGGCCGAGTCTTGGACGAGCAGTACTTC,CASSTGGRVLDEQYF
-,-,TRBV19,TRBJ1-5,TGTGCCGGTTCCCAGGGAAGAAGCAATCAGCCCCAGCATTTT,CAGSQGRSNQPQHF
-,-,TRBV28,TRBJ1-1,TGTGCCAGCTTCGAAGGTAGCGCCACTGAAGCTTTCTTT,CASFEGSATEAFF
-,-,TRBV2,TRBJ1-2,TGTGCCAGCCCGACGGGAGAATACTATGGCTACACCTTC,CASPTGEYYGYTF
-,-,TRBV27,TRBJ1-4,TGTGCCAGCAGTTTTCACGGTAGAGAAAAACTGTTTTTT,CASSFHGREKLFF
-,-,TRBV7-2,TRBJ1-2,TGTGCCAGCAGCTTAGACAGGACTAACTATGGCTACACCTTC,CASSLDRTNYGYTF
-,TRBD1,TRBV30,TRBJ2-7,TGTGCCTGGTTTTCCGGGACAGGGAGCGGCGAGCAGTACTTC,CAWFSGTGSGEQYF
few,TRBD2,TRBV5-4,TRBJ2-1,TGTGCCAGCAGCTTAACTAGCGGGGGGTACAATGAGCAGTTCTTC,CASSLTSGGYNEQFF
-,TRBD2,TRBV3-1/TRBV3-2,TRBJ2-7,TGTGCCAGCAGCCTAAGCGGGGGGGCGTCCGAGCAGTACTTC,CASSLSGGASEQYF
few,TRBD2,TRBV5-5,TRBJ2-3,TGTGCCAGCAGCTTAGCGGGGGGGCTCAGGGCTATTGATACGCAGTATTTT,CASSLAGGLRAIDTQYF
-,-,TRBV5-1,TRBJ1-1,TGCGCCAGCAGAAGGGACTTTAACACTGAAGCTTTCTTT,CASRRDFNTEAFF
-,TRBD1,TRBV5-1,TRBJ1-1,TGCGCCAGCAGCTACGACAGGGTCAACACTGAAGCTTTCTTT,CASSYDRVNTEAFF
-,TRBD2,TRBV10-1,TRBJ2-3,TGCGCCAGCAGTGAGTCCGCTAGCGGAAAAGATACGCAGTATTTT,CASSESASGKDTQYF
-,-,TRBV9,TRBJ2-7,TGTGCCAGCAGCGTAGCTGGAGGGGAGTACGAGCAGTACTTC,CASSVAGGEYEQYF
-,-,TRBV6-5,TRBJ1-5,TGTGCCAGCAGAGGAGGGCTTGGCAATCAGCCCCAGCATTTT,CASRGGLGNQPQHF
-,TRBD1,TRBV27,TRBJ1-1,TGTGCCAGCAGTCCGGGACAGGGGGCGACTGAAGCTTTCTTT,CASSPGQGATEAFF
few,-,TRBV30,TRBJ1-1,TGTGCCTGGAGTGTAAAGGGGAAATTGAACACTGAAGCTTTCTTT,CAWSVKGKLNTEAFF